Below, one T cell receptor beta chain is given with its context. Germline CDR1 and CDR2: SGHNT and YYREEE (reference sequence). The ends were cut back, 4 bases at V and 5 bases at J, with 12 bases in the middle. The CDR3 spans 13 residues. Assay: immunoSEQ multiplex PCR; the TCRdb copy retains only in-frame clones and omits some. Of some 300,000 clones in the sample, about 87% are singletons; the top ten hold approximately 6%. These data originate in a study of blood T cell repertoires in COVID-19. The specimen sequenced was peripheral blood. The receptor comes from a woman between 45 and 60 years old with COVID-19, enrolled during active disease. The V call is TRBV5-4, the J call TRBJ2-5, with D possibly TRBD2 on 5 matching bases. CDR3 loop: CASSPTEGETQYF. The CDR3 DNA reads TGTGCCAGCAGCCCTACTGAGGGTGAGACCCAGTACTTC.